This is a list of T cell receptor beta chains from one sample in a study of T cells in Graves' hyperthyroidism and ophthalmopathy. MiXCR was run by TCRdb on the multiplex PCR reads, yielding one entry per CDR3 protein. The data show about 720,000 distinct CDR3 sequences, with roughly 15% seen just once and under 10% held by the top ten. The sequenced sample was blood. All receptors derive from a man younger than 30 with Graves' hyperthyroidism. Each CDR3 is given with its conserved first and last residue. A D gene is named only where the DNA matches it firmly. For some rows the clone size is stated as once, few or many, or as a class when expanded; others skip it.

v_call	cdr3_length	j_call	d_call	clone_size	cdr3_aa	cdr3_nt
TRBV2	14	TRBJ2-5	-	few	CASSERAVQETQYF	TGTGCCAGCAGTGAACGAGCAGTTCAAGAGACCCAGTACTTC
TRBV27	14	TRBJ1-1	-	once	CASSQTREWGEAFF	TGTGCCAGCAGTCAGACAAGGGAATGGGGTGAAGCTTTCTTT
TRBV28	16	TRBJ1-4	TRBD1	few	CASSLPGQGSNEKLFF	TGTGCCAGCAGTTTACCGGGACAGGGGTCTAATGAAAAACTGTTTTTT
TRBV19	16	TRBJ2-3	TRBD2	-	CASSSGTSGYTDTQYF	TGTGCCAGTAGTAGCGGGACTAGCGGATACACAGATACGCAGTATTTT
TRBV28	14	TRBJ1-2	-	-	CASSTRLDIYGYTF	TGTGCCAGCAGTACCCGACTGGACATCTATGGCTACACCTTC
TRBV28	17	TRBJ2-1	TRBD2	many	CASSLIAREGKWDEQFF	TGTGCCAGCAGTTTGATTGCGCGGGAGGGCAAATGGGATGAGCAGTTCTTC
TRBV10-3	15	TRBJ2-7	-	many	CAISEYGTSVGEQYF	TGTGCCATCAGTGAGTATGGGACATCCGTCGGCGAGCAGTACTTC
TRBV29-1	16	TRBJ2-2	-	-	CSVGPREAVLTGELFF	TGCAGCGTTGGCCCCCGAGAAGCGGTTCTCACCGGGGAGCTGTTTTTT
TRBV2	18	TRBJ2-3	TRBD1	-	CASSKPIDRGRSTDTQYF	TGTGCCAGCAGTAAGCCCATAGACAGGGGGCGCAGCACAGATACGCAGTATTTT
TRBV7-9	19	TRBJ2-5	-	-	CASSLSPPTEIIDQETQYF	TGTGCCAGCAGCCTCAGCCCCCCGACAGAAATTATTGATCAAGAGACCCAGTACTTC
TRBV5-1	16	TRBJ2-6	TRBD1	-	CASSLGTGAGANVLTF	TGCGCCAGCAGCTTGGGGACAGGGGCTGGGGCCAACGTCCTGACTTTC
TRBV4-1	14	TRBJ2-7	-	-	CASSPGTSRGEQYF	TGCGCCAGCTCTCCCGGAACGTCCCGAGGCGAGCAGTACTTC
TRBV12-3/TRBV12-4	17	TRBJ2-3	TRBD2	many	CASSFSFLSGMVDTQYF	TGTGCCAGCAGTTTCTCTTTCCTTAGCGGGATGGTAGATACGCAGTATTTT
TRBV7-2	15	TRBJ2-2	-	-	CASSLIPSRTGELFF	TGTGCCAGCAGCTTAATTCCTAGCAGAACCGGGGAGCTGTTTTTT
TRBV6-1	13	TRBJ1-2	-	few	CASSQRFNYGYTF	TGTGCCAGCAGCCAGAGGTTTAACTATGGCTACACCTTC
TRBV7-9	13	TRBJ1-6	-	-	CASSLDGRDSLHF	TGTGCCAGCAGCTTGGACGGTCGTGATTCCCTCCACTTT
TRBV28	15	TRBJ1-2	-	few	CASSLGGLGSYGYTF	TGTGCCAGCAGTTTAGGGGGTCTCGGAAGCTATGGCTACACCTTC
TRBV24-1	15	TRBJ2-3	-	few	CATSDATTATDTQYF	TGTGCCACCAGTGATGCGACGACAGCTACAGATACGCAGTATTTT
TRBV28	14	TRBJ2-7	TRBD1	many	CASSSGQVTDEQYF	TGTGCCAGCAGTTCGGGACAGGTAACCGACGAGCAGTACTTC
TRBV5-6	17	TRBJ2-1	TRBD2	-	CASSLAEGTIVYNEQFF	TGTGCCAGCAGCTTGGCCGAGGGGACTATCGTATACAATGAGCAGTTCTTC
TRBV6-1	15	TRBJ2-7	-	many	CASRASRGGLYEQYF	TGTGCCAGCAGGGCCTCTAGGGGTGGGCTCTACGAGCAGTACTTC
TRBV12-5	20	TRBJ2-1	TRBD2	-	CASAKGSGLAGLPSYNEQFF	TGTGCTAGTGCCAAAGGATCGGGACTAGCGGGCTTACCCTCCTACAATGAGCAGTTCTTC
TRBV19	17	TRBJ2-1	-	-	CASSIGEWGASINEQFF	TGTGCCAGTAGTATCGGGGAATGGGGCGCTTCCATCAATGAGCAGTTCTTC
TRBV30	15	TRBJ1-6	-	-	CAWSSTPGLNSPLHF	TGTGCCTGGAGTTCGACTCCGGGGCTCAATTCACCCCTCCACTTT
TRBV5-8	14	TRBJ1-2	TRBD1	few	CASSPGQGVDGYTF	TGTGCCAGCAGCCCCGGACAGGGAGTAGATGGCTACACCTTC
TRBV12-3/TRBV12-4	14	TRBJ1-1	-	few	CASSRVVMNTEAFF	TGTGCCAGCAGCCGGGTAGTCATGAACACTGAAGCTTTCTTT
TRBV27	13	TRBJ2-7	-	many	CASSFGGSYEQYF	TGTGCCAGCAGTTTCGGGGGTTCCTACGAGCAGTACTTC
TRBV5-1	15	TRBJ2-3	TRBD1	-	CASSDRGTGTDTQYF	TGCGCCAGCAGTGATCGCGGGACAGGAACAGATACGCAGTATTTT